This TCR beta chain is drawn from a study of blood T cell repertoires in COVID-19. The overall study: Whether acute or convalescent, the COVID-19 samples came from the United States, Italy and Spain. In each case, the material was cDNA or gDNA derived from T cells, B-cell-depleted T cells, or PBMCs.

Per the original data handling: Using reference gene primer amplification, nucleated cell counts were estimated. Profiled with immunoSEQ multiplex PCR; TCRdb holds only in-frame clones, not every one. For V, J and clone size, that table is used; D and trimming come from the DNA. The profile shows around 73,000 clones, roughly three quarters of them singletons. CDR1 MDHEN and CDR2 SYDVKM come from the germline V gene. V was shortened by 5 bases and J by 3 bases, with 5 bases between the two germline ends. This CDR3 is 11 amino acids long. Followed longitudinally, the Seattle patients had been enrolled during active infection.

This chain links TRBV28 with TRBJ2-7, with a weak D call TRBD1 (5 bases). The TCR sequence derives from a man aged 65 to 79 with COVID-19, enrolled during active disease. Sequenced input: peripheral blood. The CDR3 loop reads CASSDSYEQYF. Here the CDR3 DNA reads TGTGCCAGCAGTGACAGCTACGAGCAGTACTTC.